This section outlines one TCR beta chain sequence together with its context. The antigen remains undetermined. With iRepertoire HTBI primers and Arm-PCR of CDR3 regions, TCR beta libraries were built. One entry per CDR3 protein, called by TCRdb with MiXCR from the multiplex PCR reads. The sample includes over 300,000 distinct CDR3 sequences, 15% to 20% of them seen just once. Time point defined: persistent/refractory GD, antithyroid drugs over 5 years with positive TRAb. PBMC-extracted RNA yielded the TCR library. Graves' disease diagnosis followed American Thyroid Association guidelines. This sample was included in a study of regulatory T cells in long-lasting Graves disease. Study-level results: Exclusively peripheral blood, rather than thyroid tissue, was studied. Sample size was small, which may have lowered accuracy.

Germline loops: CDR1 SGHKS, CDR2 YYEKEE (reference sequence). The CDR3 contains 15 residues. The V gene lost 6 bases and the J gene lost 9 bases, with 19 bases spanning the gap. The source material was peripheral blood mononuclear cells (PBMCs), sampled when the disease was refractory, from a patient treated with antithyroid drugs. This clonotype was sampled from a female donor with Graves disease. The chain joins TRBV5-5 to TRBJ1-6; tentative D call: TRBD1 (5 bases). Written as DNA, the CDR3 is TGTGCCAGCAACACACCGGGACGGAAGCTTTCACCCCTCCACTTT. Protein sequence: CASNTPGRKLSPLHF.